Shown below are 29 T cell receptor beta chains from a single sample sequenced in a study of identical twins. One entry per CDR3 protein results from TCRdb running MiXCR on the 5' RACE reads. This sample has 1.5 million or so distinct CDR3 sequences, with about 31% found just once. The sample taken for sequencing was cord blood. These receptors originate from a newborn girl in good health.

The V call is TRBV5-1, the J call TRBJ2-5; D is perhaps TRBD1 or TRBD2 (5 bases each). TRBJ2-7 matches the DNA end more closely, so the J call is doubtful. The CDR3 runs to 15 residues. CDR1 is SGHRS, CDR2 YFSETQ, per germline. The CDR3 is CASSRAGTGYYEQYF. In nucleotides, the CDR3 is TGCGCCAGCAGCCGCGCCGGGACGGGATACTACGAGCAGTACTTC.

Remarks on this clonotype: One end of the junction fails to match germline, which may point to a read error. The V call is TRBV6-5, the J call TRBJ2-3, with a possible D match to TRBD2 (5 bases). Per germline, CDR1 MNHEY and CDR2 SVGAGI. The CDR3 totals 15 residues. The CDR3 reads CASSYGRGSTDMQYF. The CDR3, as DNA: TGTGCCAGCAGTTACGGTCGGGGTAGCACAGATATGCAGTATTTT.

The V and J genes are TRBV2 and TRBJ1-2; TRBD1 matches at 8 bases. The germline V gene encodes CDR1 SNHLY and CDR2 FYNNEI. Trimming at V came to 6 bases and at J to 4 bases, leaving 7 bases not matched to a gene. The CDR3 totals 14 residues. The CDR3 here is CASSSRGRSYGYTF. The CDR3 bases are TGTGCCAGCAGCAGCAGGGGGCGATCCTATGGCTACACCTTC.

The chain is built from TRBV11-2 and TRBJ2-5; 13 bases fit TRBD2. Looked up from germline, CDR1 is SGHAT and CDR2 is FQNNGV. The CDR3 is 15 residues long. The ends lost 7 bases at V and 5 bases at J; junction bases unmatched: 7. In DNA form, the CDR3 reads TGTGCCAGCACCAGACTAGCGGGGGGAGTGGAGACCCAGTACTTC. It translates to CASTRLAGGVETQYF.

V and J are TRBV2 and TRBJ1-6; D not resolved. V lost 6 bases and J lost 11, with 11 bases in between. CDR1 and CDR2 from the germline V gene are SNHLY and FYNNEI. The CDR3 spans 12 residues. The CDR3 reads CASRTTRAPLHF. CDR3 sequence (DNA): TGTGCCAGCAGGACTACCCGGGCACCCCTCCACTTT.

This clonotype is a singleton in its sample. This may be a read error, as it is one base from a much larger clone. The genes are TRBV14 and TRBJ1-2, with D perhaps TRBD1 (6 bases). The CDR3 covers 15 residues. In germline, CDR1 is SGHDN, CDR2 FVKESK. Deletions cut 4 bases from V and 2 bases from J, with 14 bases between. The DNA for the CDR3 is TGTGCCAGCAGCCGCCCGGCAGGGACAAACTATGGCTACACCTTC. This codes for CASSRPAGTNYGYTF.

About this clonotype: A much more abundant neighbour one base away suggests this may be a read error. The chain recombines TRBV4-2 with TRBJ2-3, with 9 nucleotides matching TRBD2. Germline-derived CDR1 and CDR2 are LGHNA and YNFKEQ. The CDR3 loop spans 14 amino acids. V was pared by 6 bases and J by 10 bases, with 11 bases of the junction left unmatched. The CDR3 region has the DNA TGTGCCAGCAGTAGCGGGAGTTCTTTGGATGCGCAGTATTTT. Translation: CASSSGSSLDAQYF.

This clonotype was observed a handful of times. The chain carries TRBV7-9 and TRBJ1-1; TRBD1 is a possible D gene (6 bases). The CDR3 consists of 17 residues. Germline V CDR1 and CDR2: SEHNR, FQNEAQ (reference sequence). Deletions cut 1 base from V and 2 bases from J, with 17 bases between. Here the CDR3 DNA reads TGTGCCAGCAGCTTAGATCCCAGGGGTTTGGGAAACACTGAAGCTTTCTTT. Translating gives CASSLDPRGLGNTEAFF.

This clonotype was detected a few times. The genes are TRBV29-1 and TRBJ2-1, with no clear D. V dropped 6 bases and J dropped 7 bases, with 10 bases sitting between them. The CDR3 length is 11 residues. Germline-derived CDR1 and CDR2 are SQVTM and ANQGSEA. CDR3 sequence reads: CSVALGNEQFF. The CDR3 coding sequence is TGCAGCGTCGCATTAGGGAATGAGCAGTTCTTC.

The V and J genes are TRBV5-5 and TRBJ1-3; 7 bases agree with TRBD1. Germline V gene data show CDR1 as SGHKS and CDR2 as YYEKEE (reference sequence). After removal of 5 bases from V and 2 bases from J, the junction contained 4 bases not matched to a gene. The CDR3 totals 14 residues. The CDR3 DNA sequence: TGTGCCAGCAGTGAAGGGACAGCTGGAAACACCATATATTTT. It translates to CASSEGTAGNTIYF.

This clonotype was seen a few times. The gene calls are TRBV11-2 and TRBJ2-1; D is unresolved. The V gene's germline CDR1 is SGHAT and CDR2 FQNNGV. The CDR3 runs to 15 residues. The V end was cut by 1 base, the J end by 1 base, with 8 bases between. In nucleotides, the CDR3 is TGTGCCAGCAGCTTAGTAGTTCAATCCTACAATGAGCAGTTCTTC. This translates into CASSLVVQSYNEQFF.

This clonotype appeared a few times. The chain carries TRBV7-2 and TRBJ1-1, with D possibly matching TRBD1 (5 bases). The ends were cut back, 7 bases at V and 11 bases at J, with 20 bases in the middle. The CDR3 runs 13 residues. The germline gives CDR1 SGHTA, CDR2 FQGNSA. CDR3 residues: CASTPQGGFRAFF. DNA for the CDR3: TGTGCCAGCACCCCTCAGGGCGGCTTTCGGGCTTTCTTT.

This clonotype was recorded at least ten times. The chain combines TRBV28 with TRBJ2-7; 8 positions agree with TRBD1. CDR1 and CDR2 (germline): MDHEN, SYDVKM. The V segment lost 6 bases and the J segment 0 bases; nucleotides outside the gene matches: 7. The CDR3 extends over 15 amino acids. CDR3 nucleotide sequence: TGTGCCAGCAGACGACAGGGGTTCAGCTCCTACGAGCAGTACTTC. Translating gives CASRRQGFSSYEQYF.

This clonotype came up a few times. The chain is built from TRBV5-1 and TRBJ2-3, with TRBD2 matching 9 bases. This CDR3 is built from 17 residues. The germline gives CDR1 SGHRS, CDR2 YFSETQ. V shed 4 bases and J 2 bases; nucleotides not matched to a gene: 11. CDR3 sequence: CASSAATSGWNTDTQYF. CDR3 DNA sequence: TGCGCCAGCAGCGCTGCGACTAGCGGCTGGAACACAGATACGCAGTATTTT.

This sequence joins TRBV3-1 and TRBJ2-2; 8 nucleotides align to TRBD2. V shed 1 base and J 4 bases; nucleotides not matched to a gene: 5. Germline CDR1 and CDR2: LGHDT and YNNKEL (reference sequence). The CDR3 totals 16 residues. The CDR3 DNA follows: TGTGCCAGCAGCCAAGCGCGGGGGGTTGGCACCGGGGAGCTGTTTTTT. Protein product: CASSQARGVGTGELFF. Full variable domain (rest looked up from reference TRBV3-1 and TRBJ2-2): DTAVSQTPKYLVTQMGNDKSIKCEQNLGHDTMYWYKQDSKKFLKIMFSYNNKELIINETVPNRFSPKSPDKAHLNLHINSLELGDSAVYFCASSQARGVGTGELFFGEGSRLTVL.

This clonotype was detected only a few times. V usage is TRBV10-3 and J usage is TRBJ2-7; 9 nucleotides align to TRBD1. The V gene's germline CDR1 is ENHRY and CDR2 SYGVKD. The V segment lost 6 bases and the J segment 4 bases; nucleotides outside the gene matches: 7. The length of the CDR3 is 14 residues. Written as DNA, the CDR3 is TGTGCCATCAGCCCTGGGACAGGGAGTTACGAGCAGTACTTC. It codes for CAISPGTGSYEQYF.

In this sample, this clonotype turned up a few times. This chain joins TRBV4-1 and TRBJ2-4, with 9 bases that match TRBD2. The germline V gene encodes CDR1 MGHRA and CDR2 YSYEKL. V gave up 3 bases and J gave up 0 bases; unmatched junction bases: 3. The CDR3 consists of 16 residues. CDR3 DNA: TGCGCCAGCAGCCAGCTAGCGGGAATAGCCAAAAACATTCAGTACTTC. Residues: CASSQLAGIAKNIQYF.

The chain links TRBV7-9 to TRBJ2-1, with 7 bases that match TRBD2. This CDR3 region has 14 residues. Unmatched junction bases numbered 12, after V lost 1 base and J lost 15 bases. Germline assignment: CDR1 SEHNR and CDR2 FQNEAQ (reference sequence). In DNA, the CDR3 is TGTGCCAGCAGCTTAGGGGACTATCCCCGGGATAGGTTCTTC. Its translation is CASSLGDYPRDRFF.

There are a few counts of this clonotype. The genes are TRBV7-9 and TRBJ1-6; D unresolved. CDR3 length equals 18 residues. The ends were cut back, 1 base at V and 0 bases at J, with 13 bases in the middle. CDR1 is SEHNR, CDR2 FQNEAQ, per germline (reference sequence). The CDR3 here is CASSLVDNPSSYNSPLHF. The CDR3 bases are TGTGCCAGCAGCTTAGTCGACAACCCGAGCTCCTATAATTCACCCCTCCACTTT.

The rearrangement joins TRBV2 to TRBJ2-5; 10 bases map to TRBD2. The trim removed 0 bases at V and 0 bases at J, leaving 4 bases unmatched. This CDR3 is 17 amino acids long. Germline CDR1 and CDR2: SNHLY and FYNNEI. CDR3 sequence: CASSEASGRWYQETQYF. Here the CDR3 DNA reads TGTGCCAGCAGTGAAGCTAGCGGGAGGTGGTACCAAGAGACCCAGTACTTC.

This clonotype showed up just once. V usage is TRBV4-1 and J usage is TRBJ2-5; the match to TRBD1 covers 7 bases. Germline V gene lookup returns CDR1 MGHRA and CDR2 YSYEKL. This CDR3 is 13 amino acids long. Trimming at V came to 0 bases and at J to 11 bases, leaving 6 bases not matched to a gene. The CDR3 sequence is CASSQEGGDEQYF. CDR3 in DNA: TGCGCCAGCAGCCAAGAAGGGGGCGATGAGCAGTACTTC.

The J gene is TRBJ2-1, the V gene TRBV2; 8 bases align to TRBD1. V shed 6 bases, J shed 2 bases, and the junction held 6 bases outside the gene matches. The germline V gene has CDR1 SNHLY and CDR2 FYNNEI. CDR3 length: 15 amino acids. CDR3 amino acids: CASRKDRAAYNEQFF. The CDR3 DNA sequence: TGTGCCAGCAGGAAGGACAGGGCGGCCTACAATGAGCAGTTCTTC.

This clonotype turned up a few times. Here the CDR3 reads CASSEEGRVYGYTF. The CDR3, as DNA: TGTGCCAGCAGTGAAGAAGGCAGGGTCTATGGCTACACCTTC. V and J are TRBV6-1 and TRBJ1-2; D is possibly TRBD1 (5 bases). The germline V gene encodes CDR1 MNHNS and CDR2 SASEGT. Trimming removed 1 base from V and 4 bases from J, with 10 bases in between. The CDR3 sequence is 14 residues long.

The chain couples TRBV4-1 to TRBJ1-1, with a possible D match to TRBD1 (5 bases). Germline values: CDR1 MGHRA, CDR2 YSYEKL. V lost 4 bases to trimming and J lost 4 bases, with 10 bases between them. The CDR3 consists of 13 residues. CDR3 protein: CASSPTVLTEAFF. The CDR3 coding sequence is TGCGCCAGCAGCCCGACAGTTCTCACTGAAGCTTTCTTT.

This clonotype was seen a handful of times. The chain carries TRBV5-6 and TRBJ2-5; D call uncertain. CDR1 is SGHDT and CDR2 is YYEEEE in the germline V gene. Trimming removed 1 base from V and 2 bases from J, with 15 bases in between. This CDR3 region has 16 residues. CDR3 protein: CASSLMSAAKQETQYF. Written as DNA, the CDR3 is TGTGCCAGCAGCTTGATGTCGGCGGCCAAGCAAGAGACCCAGTACTTC.

This clonotype has a single count. The CDR3 loop reads CSAQGLGYEQYF. The CDR3 coding sequence is TGCAGTGCCCAGGGACTAGGCTACGAGCAGTACTTC. The chain couples TRBV20-1 to TRBJ2-7, with TRBD2 matching 8 bases. After removal of 6 bases from V and 3 bases from J, the junction contained 4 bases not matched to a gene. There are 12 residues in the CDR3. Germline V gene lookup returns CDR1 DFQATT and CDR2 SNEGSKA (reference sequence).

This rearrangement joins TRBV27 to TRBJ2-5, with TRBD2 as a possible D gene (6 bases). TRBJ2-7 matches the DNA end more closely, so the J call is doubtful. This CDR3 region has 15 residues. CDR1 is MNHEY and CDR2 is SMNVEV in the germline V gene (reference sequence). This CDR3 is CASGDQRALSYEQYF. For the CDR3, the DNA is TGTGCCAGCGGCGATCAGCGGGCCCTTTCCTACGAGCAGTACTTC.

V gene TRBV3-1 combines with J gene TRBJ2-7, with TRBD2 matching over 8 bases. CDR3 length equals 16 residues. CDR1 and CDR2 (germline): LGHDT, YNNKEL (reference sequence). V gave up 3 bases and J gave up 7 bases; unmatched junction bases: 14. CDR3 DNA: TGTGCCAGCAGCCATAGTCCCCTACTAGCGGCCAATGAGCAGTACTTC. It yields the protein CASSHSPLLAANEQYF.

This clonotype showed up just once. The gene calls are TRBV11-2 and TRBJ1-1; D ambiguous. The CDR3 totals 21 residues. V was clipped by 2 bases and J by 0 bases, with 28 bases between them. Germline values: CDR1 SGHAT, CDR2 FQNNGV. The CDR3 region is CASSLILGSGKWFGLNTEAFF. The CDR3 nucleotides read TGTGCCAGCAGCTTAATTCTGGGATCGGGGAAATGGTTCGGATTGAACACTGAAGCTTTCTTT.